The present T cell receptor (beta chain) was sequenced within a study of blood T cell repertoires in COVID-19. Deletions cut 1 base from V and 5 bases from J, with 11 bases between. This CDR3 is built from 14 residues. Germline V gene lookup returns CDR1 LGHNA and CDR2 YSLEER. Profiled with immunoSEQ multiplex PCR; TCRdb holds only in-frame clones, not every one. Seen here are about 66,000 clones, about four fifths observed once, and the top ten hold more than 9.5%. The chain carries TRBV4-3 and TRBJ1-1; TRBD1 might be the D (5 bases). This TCR was recovered from a human donor in a cohort sampled during active COVID-19. Sequenced input: peripheral blood. CDR3 region: CASSQVRGGTEAFF. The CDR3 region has the DNA TGCGCCAGCAGCCAAGTCCGGGGGGGGACTGAAGCTTTCTTT.